This TCR beta chain was captured by sequencing in a study of blood T cell repertoires in COVID-19. Turning to the study itself: The United States, Italy and Spain were the sources of the acute and convalescent COVID-19 samples. In each case, the material was cDNA or gDNA derived from T cells, B-cell-depleted T cells, or PBMCs.

The study assigned cohorts using participant-reported clinical history. As originally analysed: Counts of nucleated cells, estimated from reference gene primer amplification, were obtained. Produced via immunoSEQ multiplex PCR; TCRdb's table is partial and in-frame only. The D gene and trimming were derived from the DNA, and the V and J assignments and clone size from that table. This repertoire shows roughly 250,000 clones, about nine tenths found once; its top ten account for nearly 6.5%. The germline V and J ends were trimmed by 0 bases and 4 bases, with 17 bases remaining between them. The CDR3 totals 17 residues. Germline V gives CDR1 MNHNS, CDR2 SASEGT.

Sequenced: PBMCs or T cells enriched from blood (not recorded which). The chain couples TRBV6-1 to TRBJ2-3; a weak D match, TRBD2 (7 bases). This TCR was recovered from a woman younger than 45 with acute COVID-19. CDR3 sequence: CASSEALLRGGPDTQYF. The CDR3 region has the DNA TGTGCCAGCAGTGAAGCGCTTCTGAGGGGGGGCCCAGATACGCAGTATTTT.